This T cell receptor (beta chain) appears in the sequencing data of a study of blood T cell repertoires in COVID-19. As processed by the authors: It was from reference gene primer amplification that nucleated cell counts were estimated. Generated by immunoSEQ multiplex PCR, the TCRdb table keeps only in-frame clones and is missing some. Clone size and the V and J calls come from that table; the DNA yielded D and trimming. The table includes tens of thousands of clones, roughly 89% detected once. This clone appeared a single time. V lost 3 bases and J lost 5; bases outside the gene matches: 0. CDR3 length: 13 amino acids. The V gene's germline CDR1 is KGHSH and CDR2 LQKENI.

The sequenced sample was peripheral blood. The TCR originated in a woman between 45 and 65 years old with active COVID-19. The chain couples TRBV18 to TRBJ1-5; 8 bases align to TRBD1. CDR3 coding DNA: TGTGCCAGCTCACCGGACAGGGATCAGCCCCAGCATTTT. This translates into CASSPDRDQPQHF.